One and the same sample provided the 24 T cell receptor beta chains below, sequenced in a study of CD4 T cells in relation to SARS-CoV-2 and coronaviruses. Antigens for these TCRs are unknown. This table comes from immunoSEQ multiplex PCR, and its TCRdb copy is limited to in-frame clones, with some not included. The sample gives some 26,000 clones, around 67% of which show up once; more than 15% is in the top ten. CD4+ T cells from unexposed donors were obtained before the COVID-19 pandemic (2011-2018). The cells were cultured for about ten days before CD4+ T cells were isolated. The sample consisted of CD4+ T cells from PBMCs, cultured in vitro. Receptors originate from a human donor in good health.

Only one count was recorded for this clone. V is TRBV4-1 and J is TRBJ2-3, with a possible D match to TRBD1 (6 bases). The germline gives CDR1 MGHRA, CDR2 YSYEKL. Between the trimmed V and J ends, which lost 5 bases and 0 bases, there was a span of 18 bases. The CDR3 extends over 17 amino acids. CDR3 sequence (DNA): TGCGCCAGCAGCGCAAACCCGGGACACTCGAGCACAGATACGCAGTATTTT. Protein product: CASSANPGHSSTDTQYF.

J is TRBJ2-2 and V is TRBV5-1; maybe TRBD1 (5 bases). The germline V gene has CDR1 SGHRS and CDR2 YFSETQ. Trimming left V 0 bases short and J 5 bases short, with 8 bases between. The CDR3 loop spans 14 amino acids. The CDR3 nucleotides are TGCGCCAGCAGCTTGGGACAGTGGACCGGGGAGCTGTTTTTT. This encodes CASSLGQWTGELFF.

The chain carries TRBV24-1 and TRBJ2-3; D is uncertain. The CDR3 covers 13 residues. V was pared by 3 bases and J by 8 bases, with 11 bases between. Looked up from germline, CDR1 is KGHDR and CDR2 is SFDVKD. The CDR3 spells CATSDTSRSTQYF. The DNA of the CDR3 is TGTGCCACCAGTGATACCTCGAGGAGTACGCAGTATTTT.

This clone was detected a few times. CDR3 residues: CASSRTGGATNEKLFF. The CDR3 DNA sequence: TGTGCCAGCAGCCGGACAGGGGGCGCCACTAATGAAAAACTGTTTTTT. The rearrangement links TRBV5-4 to TRBJ1-4; TRBD1 matches at 11 bases. CDR1 SGHNT and CDR2 YYREEE come from the germline V gene (reference sequence). The CDR3 length is 16 residues. V trimming: 4 bases; J trimming: 2 bases; junction bases outside the gene matches: 4.

The genes are TRBV3-1 (or the pseudogene TRBV3-2) and TRBJ2-1, with D maybe TRBD2 (6 bases). This CDR3 region has 12 residues. Per the germline V gene, CDR1 is LGHDT and CDR2 is YNNKEL (reference sequence). V shed 5 bases and J shed 9 bases, with 11 bases lying between them. Written as DNA, the CDR3 is TGTGCCAGCAGCAGACTAGGTGCTGAGCAGTTCTTC. Translation gives CASSRLGAEQFF.

The rearrangement links TRBV12-3 or TRBV12-4 to TRBJ2-7, with D possibly matching TRBD2 (5 bases). V lost 2 bases and J 6 bases, leaving 8 bases between the germline ends. The CDR3 is 12 residues long. The CDR3 is CASSLSGREQYF. The DNA of the CDR3 is TGTGCCAGCAGTTTAAGCGGTCGCGAGCAGTACTTC.

In regard to this clone: An end of the junction does not agree with germline; a read error may underlie this. The chain combines TRBV15 with TRBJ1-4, with D possibly TRBD1 on 6 matching bases. CDR3 size: 15 residues. CDR1 is LNHNV and CDR2 is YYDKDF in the germline V gene (reference sequence). The CDR3 DNA follows: TGTGCCACCAGCCGAGATGGGGGGGCAGATGAAAAACTGTTTTTT. This codes for CATSRDGGADEKLFF.

The genes are TRBV7-2 and TRBJ1-1; unclear D gene. V lost 5 bases and J 7 bases, leaving 11 bases between the germline ends. Looked up from germline, CDR1 is SGHTA and CDR2 is FQGNSA. The CDR3 consists of 12 residues. The CDR3 region has the DNA TGTGCCAGCAGCCCGGACGGTTTTGAAGCTTTCTTT. Its protein is CASSPDGFEAFF.

This clone was counted a single time. The rearrangement links TRBV10-3 to TRBJ2-1, with 10 positions matching TRBD2. The ends lost 9 bases at V and 5 bases at J; junction bases unmatched: 4. The CDR3 consists of 13 residues. Germline loops: CDR1 ENHRY, CDR2 SYGVKD. This chain's CDR3 is CAMGTSENNEQFF. The CDR3 nucleotides read TGTGCCATGGGGACTAGCGAGAACAATGAGCAGTTCTTC.

V is TRBV5-5 and J is TRBJ1-1; D unresolved. Deletions cut 2 bases from V and 5 bases from J, with 7 bases between. The CDR3 is 12 amino acids. Germline assignment: CDR1 SGHKS and CDR2 YYEKEE (reference sequence). The CDR3 coding sequence is TGTGCCAGCAGCTTTTTATTAACTGAAGCTTTCTTT. Translating gives CASSFLLTEAFF.

The chain joins TRBV7-3 to TRBJ1-1; no clear D. Germline CDR1 is SGHTA and CDR2 is FQGTGA. The CDR3 totals 14 residues. V lost 2 bases and J lost 4, with 11 bases in between. CDR3 in amino acids: CASSLFALGTEAFF. CDR3 nucleotide sequence: TGTGCCAGCAGCTTATTTGCACTGGGCACTGAAGCTTTCTTT.

This chain uses TRBV30 with TRBJ2-7; unclear D gene. Trimming stripped 0 bases from V and 7 bases from J, with 10 bases between. This CDR3 region has 12 residues. The germline V gene has CDR1 GTSNPN and CDR2 SVGIG (reference sequence). CDR3 sequence (DNA): TGTGCCTGGAGTGTATCTAAGTCAGAGCAGTACTTC. Its protein product is CAWSVSKSEQYF.

The chain is built from TRBV3-1 (or the pseudogene TRBV3-2) and TRBJ2-2; D remains unclear. CDR3 length equals 11 residues. Trimming removed 3 bases from V and 8 bases from J, with 4 bases in between. The V gene's germline CDR1 is LGHDT and CDR2 YNNKEL (reference sequence). CDR3 residues: CASSQVGELFF. CDR3 coding DNA: TGTGCCAGCAGCCAGGTTGGGGAGCTGTTTTTT.

The chain links TRBV4-1 to TRBJ2-6; D gene uncertain. V was clipped by 2 bases and J by 1 base, with 6 bases between them. Per the germline V gene, CDR1 is MGHRA and CDR2 is YSYEKL. CDR3 length equals 15 residues. CDR3 DNA: TGCGCCAGCAGCCAAAGTGGGTCTGGGGCCAACGTCCTGACTTTC. Translation: CASSQSGSGANVLTF.

In DNA form, the CDR3 reads TGCGCCAGCAGTGAGTCAGGACAGCCAAAAAACATTCAGTACTTC. Translation gives CASSESGQPKNIQYF. This chain links TRBV10-1 with TRBJ2-4, with D perhaps TRBD1 (6 bases). Deletions cut 0 bases from V and 4 bases from J, with 10 bases between. This CDR3 contains 15 residues. Germline values: CDR1 WNHNN, CDR2 SYGVQD (reference sequence).

The CDR3 is CASSAWRDNNEQFF. The CDR3 nucleotides read TGTGCCAGCAGTGCTTGGCGGGACAACAATGAGCAGTTCTTC. The chain carries TRBV27 and TRBJ2-1; either TRBD1 or TRBD2 may fit D (6 bases each). Between the trimmed V and J ends, which lost 5 bases and 5 bases, there was a span of 13 bases. This CDR3 has 14 amino acids. Germline CDR1 reads MNHEY; CDR2 reads SMNVEV (reference sequence).

The chain couples TRBV3-1 (or the pseudogene TRBV3-2) to TRBJ2-1, with D perhaps matching TRBD1 or TRBD2 (5 bases each). This CDR3 is built from 15 residues. Trimming took off 4 bases at V and 7 bases at J, with 17 bases between the two ends. Germline loops: CDR1 LGHDT, CDR2 YNNKEL (reference sequence). CDR3 in amino acids: CASSPWQGRGNEQFF. DNA of the CDR3: TGTGCCAGCAGCCCATGGCAGGGAAGAGGGAATGAGCAGTTCTTC.

The V and J genes are TRBV29-1 and TRBJ2-3; 11 nucleotides agree with TRBD2. CDR3 length: 15 amino acids. The V segment lost 2 bases and the J segment 3 bases; nucleotides outside the gene matches: 4. Per the germline V gene, CDR1 is SQVTM and CDR2 is ANQGSEA. CDR3 coding DNA: TGCAGCGTTGAACCAGGGACTAGCGGAACAGATACGCAGTATTTT. Translated: CSVEPGTSGTDTQYF.

V gene TRBV3-1 (or the pseudogene TRBV3-2) combines with J gene TRBJ2-2, with D maybe TRBD2 (5 bases). In germline, CDR1 is LGHDT, CDR2 YNNKEL (reference sequence). This CDR3 has 14 amino acids. Trimming pared 2 bases from V and 7 bases from J, leaving 11 bases between. The CDR3 DNA is TGTGCCAGCAGCCAACCGGGGTTCGGCGGGGAGCTGTTTTTT. This gives the protein CASSQPGFGGELFF.

The V and J genes are TRBV7-3 and TRBJ2-3; D uncertain. Germline V lookup: CDR1 SGHTA, CDR2 FQGTGA. The CDR3 is made up of 14 amino acids. The ends were cut back, 0 bases at V and 4 bases at J, with 8 bases in the middle. This chain's CDR3 is CASSLTASADTQYF. CDR3 DNA: TGTGCCAGCAGCTTAACCGCTAGTGCAGATACGCAGTATTTT.

A few counts support this clone. The V gene is TRBV5-1, the J gene TRBJ2-1; no firm D call. V was trimmed by 7 bases and J by 5 bases, leaving 7 bases between them. Germline V gene sequence: CDR1 SGHRS, CDR2 YFSETQ. The CDR3 covers 11 residues. CDR3 loop: CASGSDNEQFF. In DNA, the CDR3 is TGCGCCAGCGGGTCGGACAATGAGCAGTTCTTC.

The rearrangement links TRBV29-1 to TRBJ2-5, with unresolved D. V dropped 1 base and J dropped 10 bases, with 10 bases sitting between them. The CDR3 is made up of 11 amino acids. The germline V gene encodes CDR1 SQVTM and CDR2 ANQGSEA. DNA of the CDR3: TGCAGCGTTGAAGGCAGTGAAGTCCAGTACTTC. This translates into CSVEGSEVQYF.

The chain joins TRBV28 to TRBJ2-1; 7 bases align to TRBD1. Germline V gene lookup returns CDR1 MDHEN and CDR2 SYDVKM. Germline trimming cut 3 bases from V and 10 bases from J; bases unmatched to any gene: 9. The CDR3 loop spans 14 amino acids. The CDR3 sequence is CASSLVPADREQFF. The CDR3 DNA reads TGTGCCAGCAGTTTGGTCCCAGCGGACAGGGAGCAGTTCTTC.

V gene TRBV27 combines with J gene TRBJ2-3; D is undetermined. Germline assignment: CDR1 MNHEY and CDR2 SMNVEV (reference sequence). V shed 7 bases and J shed 3 bases, with 17 bases lying between them. This CDR3 comprises 15 residues. The CDR3, as DNA: TGTGCCAGCACTTCTGGCGAAAAAATAACAGATACGCAGTATTTT. It yields the protein CASTSGEKITDTQYF.